This T cell receptor beta chain was identified in a study of cytomegalovirus exposure and HLA in healthy donors. Findings and caveats of the study: A later analysis reportedly identified an Asian-associated ancestry cluster as carrying fewer N-insertions than the roughly 700-donor mean. After further analysis at a later stage, 16,951 TCR beta sequences were associated with HLA alleles at 0.05 false discovery rate.

Trimming removed 3 bases from V and 7 bases from J, with 13 bases in between. Per germline, CDR1 LNHDA and CDR2 SQIVND (reference sequence). The CDR3 is made up of 14 amino acids. On this clone itself: The antigen is unknown.

Use of 60 Vbeta and 13 Jbeta primers characterized the PCR. Profiled with immunoSEQ multiplex PCR; TCRdb holds only in-frame clones, not every one. The profile shows about 90,000 clones, around 77% of them singletons. V usage is TRBV19 and J usage is TRBJ1-5; D is unclear. This clonotype was obtained from a man aged 30 to 39 in good health and CMV-seronegative. The sample was PBMCs. CDR3 nucleotide sequence: TGTGCCAGTAGTATCGGAGGAGGACGCCAGCCCCAGCATTTT. Protein sequence: CASSIGGGRQPQHF.